This TCR beta chain was observed in a study of spatial heterogeneity in lung cancer. About the study: The study consistently detected more beta-chain than alpha-chain sequences.

Trimming left V 8 bases short and J 1 base short, with 21 bases between. There are 16 residues in the CDR3. Germline V gene data show CDR1 as MNHEY and CDR2 as SMNVEV (reference sequence). Study findings and constraints: Tumor mutation count correlated with how many alpha and beta TCRs expanded intratumorally.

TCR cDNA molecules were tagged individually, and each one carried a unique molecular identifier. TCRdb called the 5' RACE reads again in MiXCR, with one record for every CDR3 protein. The sample has 8,000 or so distinct CDR3 sequences, more than 10% seen once. This clonotype is labeled as medium-sized. The antigen remains undetermined. Time point noted: sample taken at primary tumor resection. Unsorted samples of tumor, nontumor lung or frozen PBMC had their whole RNA sequenced. Sequenced here: lung tumor tissue, sampled at surgery. The sequence came from a male donor with early-stage non-small cell lung cancer. The V and J genes are TRBV27 and TRBJ2-7; D assignment may be TRBD1 or TRBD2 (5 bases each). The CDR3 DNA sequence: TGTGCCAGCGGCACCCCGGGGCAGACGTTATCCTACGAGCAGTACTTC. Translating it yields CASGTPGQTLSYEQYF.